Given below is one T cell receptor beta chain in context. The antigen is not known. This entry belongs to a study of T cell responses to AZD1222 COVID-19 vaccine. The CDR3 is 15 residues long. Germline values: CDR1 LGHDT, CDR2 YNNKEL (reference sequence). With 0 bases removed from V and 6 bases from J, the gap between germline ends came to 12 bases. Study-level findings and limits: Distributed over spike, vaccine-associated CD4 TCRs predominated at 160-218 and 743-854. Most donors were white British and more were female, and clonal diversity was possibly underestimated.

Profiling relied on immunoSEQ multiplex PCR, and the TCRdb table lists in-frame clones only, not all of them. The repertoire consists of some 180,000 clones, with over 85% occurring once and the leading ten covering 1%. This TCR was recovered from an adult who received the MenACWY meningococcal vaccine as a control. The chain has TRBV3-1 (or the pseudogene TRBV3-2) and TRBJ1-5; perhaps TRBD1 as D (5 bases). The material was peripheral blood, obtained 28 days after the second dose of the MenACWY control vaccine. The CDR3 DNA sequence: TGTGCCAGCAGCCAAGATGCGGGGGGAGGTCAGCCCCAGCATTTT. This gives the protein CASSQDAGGGQPQHF.